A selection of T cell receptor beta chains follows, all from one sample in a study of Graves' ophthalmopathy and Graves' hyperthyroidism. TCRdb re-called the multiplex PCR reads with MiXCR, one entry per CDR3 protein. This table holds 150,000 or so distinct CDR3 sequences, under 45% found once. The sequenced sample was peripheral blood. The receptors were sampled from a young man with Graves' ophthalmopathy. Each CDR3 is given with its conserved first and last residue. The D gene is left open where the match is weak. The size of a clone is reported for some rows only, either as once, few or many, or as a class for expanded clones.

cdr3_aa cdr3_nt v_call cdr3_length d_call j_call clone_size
CASTGQASSYEQYF TGTGCCAGCACCGGGCAGGCCAGCTCCTACGAGCAGTACTTC TRBV2 14 - TRBJ2-7 -
CASSRYGTGEDGYTF TGTGCCAGCAGCCGATATGGGACAGGGGAAGATGGCTACACCTTC TRBV7-2 15 TRBD1 TRBJ1-2 many
CASSSDSPVGGTPYEQYF TGTGCCAGCAGCTCTGACTCCCCCGTGGGCGGGACACCCTACGAGCAGTACTTC TRBV11-3 18 - TRBJ2-7 many
CAWNAVLSGNTIYF TGTGCCTGGAACGCAGTTCTCTCTGGAAACACCATATATTTT TRBV30 14 - TRBJ1-3 many
CASSLSPDSYNSPLHF TGTGCCAGCAGCTTATCACCGGACAGTTATAATTCACCCCTCCACTTT TRBV7-2 16 - TRBJ1-6 many
CASSASPGATSYNSPLHF TGTGCCAGCAGCGCTTCACCAGGGGCGACCTCCTATAATTCACCCCTCCACTTT TRBV9 18 - TRBJ1-6 -
CASSLSRNTGELFF TGTGCCAGCAGCTTGTCACGGAACACCGGGGAGCTGTTTTTT TRBV7-2 14 - TRBJ2-2 few
CASSRAGGGAYEQYF TGTGCCAGCAGCCGAGCGGGAGGGGGGGCCTACGAGCAGTACTTC TRBV12-3/TRBV12-4 15 TRBD2 TRBJ2-7 many
CATSRDAGASNQPQHF TGTGCCACCAGCAGAGATGCAGGGGCTAGCAATCAGCCCCAGCATTTT TRBV15 16 - TRBJ1-5 -
CASSSFPGSIYEQYF TGTGCCAGCAGCTCCTTTCCCGGGAGTATCTACGAGCAGTACTTC TRBV7-2 15 - TRBJ2-7 -
CASSLKGQQYF TGTGCCAGCAGTTTGAAGGGACAGCAGTACTTC TRBV12-3/TRBV12-4 11 - TRBJ2-7 -
CASSPRLLLEGQPQHF TGTGCCAGCTCACCGCGACTCCTTTTAGAGGGGCAGCCCCAGCATTTT TRBV18 16 - TRBJ1-5 many
CASSTLSGSSYEQYF TGTGCCAGCAGTACCCTTAGCGGGAGCTCCTACGAGCAGTACTTC TRBV28 15 TRBD2 TRBJ2-7 many
CAWSVGFGEAFF TGTGCCTGGAGTGTTGGATTCGGTGAAGCTTTCTTT TRBV30 12 - TRBJ1-1 -
CASSRPAGTKLHEQYF TGTGCCAGCAGTCGCCCAGCCGGGACTAAACTCCACGAGCAGTACTTC TRBV6-1 16 TRBD2 TRBJ2-7 -
CASSVGQGGDSPLHF TGTGCCAGCAGCGTAGGACAGGGGGGGGATTCACCCCTCCACTTT TRBV9 15 TRBD1 TRBJ1-6 many
CASRTGAEAFF TGTGCCAGCAGAACCGGGGCTGAAGCTTTCTTT TRBV7-9 11 - TRBJ1-1 many
CATSDPRGPETQYF TGTGCCACCAGTGACCCCCGCGGCCCGGAGACCCAGTACTTC TRBV24-1 14 - TRBJ2-5 once
CASSQVGHEQYF TGTGCCAGCTCTCAGGTAGGGCATGAGCAGTACTTC TRBV28 12 - TRBJ2-7 few
CSVEDPDTEAFF TGCAGCGTTGAAGATCCAGACACTGAAGCTTTCTTT TRBV29-1 12 - TRBJ1-1 many
CASSLARDSPETQYF TGTGCCAGCAGTTTAGCCCGGGACAGTCCCGAGACCCAGTACTTC TRBV12-3/TRBV12-4 15 TRBD1 TRBJ2-5 -
CATSSRTENSPLHF TGTGCCACCAGCAGCCGGACAGAGAATTCACCCCTCCACTTT TRBV15 14 - TRBJ1-6 -
CASSLVGGRAEETQYF TGTGCCAGCAGCTTAGTTGGCGGGAGGGCCGAAGAGACCCAGTACTTC TRBV7-2 16 TRBD2 TRBJ2-5 many
CSARQGARPTEAFF TGCAGTGCTAGACAGGGGGCGAGACCCACTGAAGCTTTCTTT TRBV20-1 14 TRBD1 TRBJ1-1 -
CASSLNPRMWYGYTF TGTGCCAGCAGTTTAAACCCAAGGATGTGGTATGGCTACACCTTC TRBV28 15 - TRBJ1-2 -
CASRSLSGRAGGGLKAQYF TGTGCCAGCAGGTCACTTAGCGGGAGGGCCGGAGGTGGATTGAAGGCCCAGTACTTC TRBV28 19 TRBD2 TRBJ2-5 -
CASSFATANTGELFF TGTGCCAGCAGTTTCGCGACAGCTAACACCGGGGAGCTGTTTTTT TRBV12-3/TRBV12-4 15 - TRBJ2-2 -
CASSTRTAPYEQYF TGTGCCAGCAGCACGCGGACAGCACCCTACGAGCAGTACTTC TRBV11-2 14 - TRBJ2-7 -